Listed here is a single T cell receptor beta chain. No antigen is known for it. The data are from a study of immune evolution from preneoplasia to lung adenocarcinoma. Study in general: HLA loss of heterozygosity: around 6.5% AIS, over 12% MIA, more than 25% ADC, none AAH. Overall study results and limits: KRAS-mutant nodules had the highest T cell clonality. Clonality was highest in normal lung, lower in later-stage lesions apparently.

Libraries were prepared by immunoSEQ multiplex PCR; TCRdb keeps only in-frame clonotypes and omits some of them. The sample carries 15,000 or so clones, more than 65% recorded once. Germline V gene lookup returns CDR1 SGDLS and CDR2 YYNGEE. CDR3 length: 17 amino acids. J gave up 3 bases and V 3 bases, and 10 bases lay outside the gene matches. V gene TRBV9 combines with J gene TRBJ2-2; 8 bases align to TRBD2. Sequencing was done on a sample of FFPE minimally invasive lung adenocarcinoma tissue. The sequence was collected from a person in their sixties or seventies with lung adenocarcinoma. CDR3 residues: CASSGGRAGAYTGELFF. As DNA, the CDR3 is TGTGCCAGCAGCGGTGGTAGAGCGGGGGCTTACACCGGGGAGCTGTTTTTT.